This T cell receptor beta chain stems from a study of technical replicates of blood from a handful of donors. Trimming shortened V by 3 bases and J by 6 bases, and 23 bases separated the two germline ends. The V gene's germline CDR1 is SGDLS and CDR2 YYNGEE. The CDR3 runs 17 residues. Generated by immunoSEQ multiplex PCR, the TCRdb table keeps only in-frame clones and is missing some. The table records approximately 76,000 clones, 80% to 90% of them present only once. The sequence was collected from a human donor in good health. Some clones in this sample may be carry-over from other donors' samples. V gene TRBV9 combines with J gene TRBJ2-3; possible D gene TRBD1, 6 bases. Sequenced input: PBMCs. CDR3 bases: TGTGCCAGCAGCGACCCAGAGACAGGCCTCCAGGGGGATACGCAGTATTTT. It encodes CASSDPETGLQGDTQYF.